The source of this T cell receptor (beta chain) is a study of blood T cell repertoires in COVID-19 (TCRdb year 2020). For the study in its entirety: Samples from collaborators originated in the United States, Italy and Spain and spanned both the acute and convalescent phases of COVID-19. The prospective study material was composed of cDNA or gDNA derived from T cells, B-cell-depleted T cells, or PBMCs. The dataset comprised deeply sampled blood TCRbeta repertoires from subjects exposed to, actively infected with, or recovered from COVID-19. The repertoires were made available in a free public database intended to serve as a resource for research on the immune response to SARS-CoV-2. Samples were obtained from the ongoing ImmuneRACE study (first 160 participants) and from some 1,300 subjects provided by 6 global collaborators. Nearly every sample came with metadata listing a de-identified subject ID, COVID-19 status, age in years and sex. Where available, HLA class I and class II types were taken from metadata supplied by the sample provider and were not determined by assay-based typing.

Notes on this clone: The antigen it recognizes is unknown. No base qualities exist here, and no much larger clone lies one base off it.

Counted from cysteine to phenylalanine, this CDR3 has 14 amino acids. Only CDR3 DNA is held: 42 bases, read in frame from base 1. Clipping removes 9 bases from V and 5 bases from J, with 6 as the unmatched junction base count. Looking up the germline V gene (reference sequence) yields CDR1 LNHDA and CDR2 SQIVND. Summary of the overall study and its limitations: The amount of clinical and demographic metadata varied by source and participant and was provided uncurated.

Collaborating institutions collected whole blood in K2EDTA tubes following their own protocols. For TCRbeta analysis, collaborators shipped samples in one of three forms: frozen whole blood, isolated PBMCs, or DNA extracted from either of those sample types. TCRbeta CDR3 regions were amplified from genomic DNA using the immunoSEQ Assay, a bias-controlled multiplex PCR. The authors' analysis ran thus. Within the assay, amplification of reference gene primers was used to estimate how many nucleated cells each sample contained. To quantify the absolute abundance of each unique TCRbeta CDR3 rearrangement, sequence reads were collapsed and filtered. For each sample, productive Simpson clonality was calculated by taking the square root of Simpson's diversity index across productive rearrangements. TCRdb re-hosts the immuneACCESS table, in-frame sequences only. Its copies lack some clones; in the studies checked, an unresolved V gene accounts for under half of them, and the cause for the rest is not known. The DNA was the basis for D and trimming; V, J and clone size are from that table. Present in this sample are about 100,000 clones, around nine tenths of which were seen just once. The ten largest clones take up less than 8.5% of the sample.

Material for sequencing was peripheral blood. This clonotype was sampled from a man between 60 and 75 years old with acute or convalescent COVID-19. The chain is made from TRBV19 and TRBJ2-2; 10 central nucleotides agree with TRBD1. The CDR3 region: CASTGTGETGELFF. DNA sequence: TGTGCCAGCACCGGGACAGGGGAGACCGGGGAGCTGTTTTTT.